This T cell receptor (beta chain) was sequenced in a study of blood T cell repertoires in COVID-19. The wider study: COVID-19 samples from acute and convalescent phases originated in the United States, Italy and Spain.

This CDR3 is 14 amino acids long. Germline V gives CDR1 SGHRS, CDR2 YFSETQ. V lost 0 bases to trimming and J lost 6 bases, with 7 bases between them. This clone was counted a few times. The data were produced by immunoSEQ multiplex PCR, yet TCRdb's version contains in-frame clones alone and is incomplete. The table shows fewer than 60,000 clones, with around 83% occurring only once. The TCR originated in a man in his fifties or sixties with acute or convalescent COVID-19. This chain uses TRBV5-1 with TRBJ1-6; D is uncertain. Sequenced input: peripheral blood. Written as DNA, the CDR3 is TGCGCCAGCAGCTTGGACACCAGTAATTCACCCCTCCACTTT. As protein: CASSLDTSNSPLHF.